This T cell receptor (beta chain) emerged from a study of blood T cell repertoires in COVID-19. Clones were sequenced by immunoSEQ multiplex PCR, and TCRdb holds only the in-frame ones, with some missing. The profile covers some 120,000 clones, with 84% appearing a single time and approximately 12% taken by the ten largest. The sequence came from a woman in her twenties or thirties who had recovered from COVID-19. Sequences were obtained from peripheral blood.

The CDR3 sequence: CASSFPIHGYGYTF. The DNA for the CDR3 is TGTGCCAGCAGCTTTCCGATCCACGGCTATGGCTACACCTTC. This chain links TRBV5-8 with TRBJ1-2; no clear D. The V end lost 2 bases, the J end lost 4 bases, and 12 bases lay between the germline ends. Germline V lookup: CDR1 SGHTS, CDR2 YDEGEE. The CDR3 spans 14 residues. Full variable domain (rest looked up from reference TRBV5-8 and TRBJ1-2): EAGVTQSPTHLIKTRGQQATLRCSPISGHTSVYWYQQALGLGLQFLLWYDEGEERNRGNFPPRFSGRQFPNYSSELNVNALELEDSALYLCASSFPIHGYGYTFGSGTRLTVV.